These 31 T cell receptor beta chains originate from one sample sequenced in a study of monozygotic twins with cystic fibrosis. Here immunoSEQ multiplex PCR was the method, and the copy in TCRdb shows in-frame clones only, minus some. The sample records approximately 11,000 clones, approximately 96% being singletons. Sequenced input: blood. The origin of the receptors is a boy aged 5-17 years with cystic fibrosis.

In its sample, this clone was seen once. V and J are TRBV6-1 and TRBJ1-1; D is perhaps TRBD1 (5 bases). The CDR3 sequence is 12 residues long. Germline V gene sequence: CDR1 MNHNS, CDR2 SASEGT. Between the trimmed V and J ends, which lost 6 bases and 2 bases, there was a span of 7 bases. The DNA of the CDR3 is TGTGCCAGCAGCCAGGGAAACACTGAAGCTTTCTTT. Its protein product is CASSQGNTEAFF.

This chain joins TRBV13 and TRBJ1-2; D may be TRBD1 (5 bases). This CDR3 spans 14 amino acids. From germline, CDR1 is PRHDT and CDR2 FYEKMQ (reference sequence). V dropped 7 bases and J dropped 2 bases, with 14 bases sitting between them. The CDR3 DNA sequence: TGTGCCAGCACCGCGGGAACAGGCAACTATGGCTACACCTTC. Translating gives CASTAGTGNYGYTF.

The chain couples TRBV15 to TRBJ1-6; D unclear. The CDR3 runs to 13 residues. V was pared by 0 bases and J by 7 bases, with 4 bases between. Germline CDR1 LNHNV, CDR2 YYDKDF (reference sequence). The CDR3, as DNA: TGTGCCACCAGCAGAGATCTGAATTCACCCCTCCACTTT. This gives the protein CATSRDLNSPLHF.

The chain combines TRBV11-2 with TRBJ1-1, with D unresolved. Germline lookup yields CDR1 SGHAT and CDR2 FQNNGV. V dropped 5 bases and J dropped 3 bases, with 19 bases sitting between them. This CDR3 region has 16 residues. CDR3 protein: CASSNPPTRTHTEAFF. CDR3 in DNA: TGTGCCAGCAGCAACCCTCCTACACGTACCCACACTGAAGCTTTCTTT.

V is TRBV11-2 and J is TRBJ2-3, with D unresolved. The CDR3 spans 15 residues. The germline CDR1 and CDR2 sequences are SGHAT and FQNNGV. Trimming shortened V by 5 bases and J by 2 bases, and 14 bases separated the two germline ends. In DNA form, the CDR3 reads TGTGCCAGCAGCCCAGAGAGGATTCCCACAGATACGCAGTATTTT. Translated: CASSPERIPTDTQYF. Drawing the rest from reference TRBV11-2 and TRBJ2-3, the complete variable domain is EAGVAQSPRYKIIEKRQSVAFWCNPISGHATLYWYQQILGQGPKLLIQFQNNGVVDDSQLPKDRFSAERLKGVDSTLKIQPAKLEDSAVYLCASSPERIPTDTQYFGPGTRLTVL.

V and J are TRBV9 and TRBJ2-1; TRBD2 matches at 9 bases. In germline, CDR1 is SGDLS, CDR2 YYNGEE. With 4 bases clipped from V and 3 bases from J, the junction kept 11 bases outside the gene matches. There are 17 residues in the CDR3. The CDR3 coding sequence is TGTGCCAGCAGCCCCAGTCCCGAGACTAGCGGCTACAATGAGCAGTTCTTC. As protein: CASSPSPETSGYNEQFF.

This chain uses TRBV6-1 with TRBJ1-4; D might be TRBD1 (5 bases). In germline, CDR1 is MNHNS, CDR2 SASEGT. CDR3 length: 15 amino acids. The V end was cut by 0 bases, the J end by 12 bases, with 17 bases between. In nucleotides, the CDR3 is TGTGCCAGCAGTGAAGCAAGCCAGGCCGTAGGGGAACTGTTTTTT. Translation: CASSEASQAVGELFF.

The rearrangement uses TRBV19 and TRBJ1-1; 9 bases line up with TRBD1. The CDR3 extends over 15 amino acids. Per germline, CDR1 LNHDA and CDR2 SQIVND (reference sequence). Unmatched junction bases numbered 8, after V lost 5 bases and J lost 4 bases. The CDR3 nucleotides read TGTGCCAGTAGTCTAATACGGGACAGGGTCACTGAAGCTTTCTTT. Its translation is CASSLIRDRVTEAFF.

The chain couples TRBV7-2 to TRBJ1-5; possible D gene TRBD1, 5 bases. CDR3 length: 16 amino acids. The V end lost 1 base, the J end lost 5 bases, and 15 bases lay between the germline ends. Germline V gene data show CDR1 as SGHTA and CDR2 as FQGNSA. Here the CDR3 DNA reads TGTGCCAGCAGCTTAGGGGCGGGTTGGGGCTATCAGCCCCAGCATTTT. Translation: CASSLGAGWGYQPQHF.

The chain couples TRBV9 to TRBJ2-3, with D tentatively TRBD1 or TRBD2 (6 bases each). CDR3 size: 19 residues. Per germline, CDR1 SGDLS and CDR2 YYNGEE. Trimming took 3 bases from V and 2 from J, leaving 25 bases between them. CDR3 coding DNA: TGTGCCAGCAGCGGGTGGACAGAGAGGGGCTGGGGGGACACAGATACGCAGTATTTT. It specifies CASSGWTERGWGDTDTQYF.

This chain uses TRBV5-8 with TRBJ2-3, with 13 positions matching TRBD2. Germline V lookup: CDR1 SGHTS, CDR2 YDEGEE. The CDR3 covers 15 residues. The junction had 4 bases not matched to a gene; V was cut back by 4 bases and J by 5 bases. The CDR3 sequence: CASSPGTSGEDTQYF. The CDR3 region has the DNA TGTGCCAGCAGCCCCGGGACTAGCGGGGAAGATACGCAGTATTTT.

This chain uses TRBV6-1 with TRBJ2-2; 9 positions match TRBD1. V lost 6 bases, J lost 4 bases, and 6 bases stayed unmatched. The CDR3 consists of 15 residues. CDR1 MNHNS and CDR2 SASEGT come from the germline V gene. The CDR3 protein is CASSLQGAITGELFF. CDR3 nucleotides: TGTGCCAGCAGCCTACAGGGGGCGATCACCGGGGAGCTGTTTTTT.

The chain recombines TRBV28 with TRBJ1-2; no firm D call. The germline gives CDR1 MDHEN, CDR2 SYDVKM. V was clipped by 7 bases and J by 5 bases, with 8 bases between them. This CDR3 is built from 11 residues. The CDR3 coding sequence is TGTGCCAGCACTGATGTTTATGGCTACACCTTC. Protein sequence: CASTDVYGYTF.

V usage is TRBV27 and J usage is TRBJ1-1; no firm D call. With 8 bases removed from V and 1 base from J, the gap between germline ends came to 5 bases. Per germline, CDR1 MNHEY and CDR2 SMNVEV (reference sequence). The CDR3 totals 11 residues. The CDR3 DNA reads as TGTGCCAGCGAGAAGAACACTGAAGCTTTCTTT. It yields the protein CASEKNTEAFF.

This CDR3 is CSARTSGGQFF. The CDR3 nucleotides are TGCAGTGCTCGGACTAGCGGGGGGCAGTTCTTC. The rearrangement uses TRBV20-1 and TRBJ2-1; TRBD2 matches at 13 bases. V lost 5 bases to trimming and J lost 12 bases; unmatched junction nucleotides: 1. The germline V gene has CDR1 DFQATT and CDR2 SNEGSKA (reference sequence). This CDR3 comprises 11 residues.

This chain joins TRBV5-4 and TRBJ2-2, with TRBD1 matching 7 bases. CDR3 length: 14 amino acids. After removal of 4 bases from V and 4 bases from J, the junction contained 4 bases not matched to a gene. CDR1 and CDR2 (germline): SGHNT, YYREEE (reference sequence). The CDR3 DNA reads as TGTGCCAGCAGCCGACAGGGATCCACCGGGGAGCTGTTTTTT. Residues: CASSRQGSTGELFF.

This chain connects TRBV2 to TRBJ1-5; possibly TRBD1 for D (5 bases). V shed 6 bases and J shed 4 bases, with 13 bases lying between them. Per germline, CDR1 SNHLY and CDR2 FYNNEI. The CDR3 totals 14 residues. This CDR3 reads CASSVTGGNQPQHF. DNA for the CDR3: TGTGCCAGCAGCGTTACAGGTGGAAATCAGCCCCAGCATTTT.

The gene calls are TRBV9 and TRBJ1-1; 9 bases map to TRBD1. V was pared by 3 bases and J by 5 bases, with 5 bases of the junction left unmatched. In germline, CDR1 is SGDLS, CDR2 YYNGEE. The length of the CDR3 is 14 residues. This CDR3 reads CASSARDRATEAFF. The CDR3 DNA is TGTGCCAGCAGCGCTCGGGACAGGGCTACTGAAGCTTTCTTT.

The genes are TRBV5-8 and TRBJ2-1; 7 nucleotides line up with TRBD2. The CDR3 sequence is 13 residues long. V dropped 1 base and J dropped 8; count of bases not matched to a gene: 3. CDR1 and CDR2 from the germline V gene are SGHTS and YDEGEE. For the CDR3, the DNA is TGTGCCAGCAGCTTGTGGGGGGGTCATGAGCAGTTCTTC. It specifies CASSLWGGHEQFF.

The rearrangement uses TRBV19 and TRBJ1-5; 9 bases map to TRBD1. From germline, CDR1 is LNHDA and CDR2 SQIVND (reference sequence). The CDR3 length is 14 residues. Trimming removed 4 bases from V and 7 bases from J; junction bases left unmatched: 5. CDR3 sequence (DNA): TGTGCCAGTAGTAACAGGGGGCGGCAGCAGCCCCAGCATTTT. Protein product: CASSNRGRQQPQHF.

This rearrangement joins TRBV11-2 to TRBJ2-6; a weak D match, TRBD1 (6 bases). The CDR3 has 18 residues. V was pared by 5 bases and J by 0 bases, with 17 bases between. Germline V lookup: CDR1 SGHAT, CDR2 FQNNGV. CDR3 residues: CASSAKKQGFSGANVLTF. CDR3 coding DNA: TGTGCCAGCAGCGCTAAAAAACAGGGCTTCTCTGGGGCCAACGTCCTGACTTTC.

The rearrangement uses TRBV6-5 and TRBJ2-7; D is unclear. This CDR3 comprises 13 residues. The ends were cut back, 0 bases at V and 0 bases at J, with 3 bases in the middle. Germline CDR1 reads MNHEY; CDR2 reads SVGAGI. The CDR3 is CASSYSDSYEQYF. CDR3 bases: TGTGCCAGCAGTTACTCGGACTCCTACGAGCAGTACTTC.

This chain joins TRBV4-1 and TRBJ2-7; 9 bases map to TRBD2. This CDR3 is 15 amino acids long. The germline V gene has CDR1 MGHRA and CDR2 YSYEKL. With 3 bases clipped from V and 3 bases from J, the junction kept 6 bases outside the gene matches. The CDR3 DNA reads TGCGCCAGCAGCCAGGGCCGGACTAGCGTCTACGAGCAGTACTTC. Translation gives CASSQGRTSVYEQYF.

This chain joins TRBV7-2 and TRBJ1-2, with D maybe TRBD1 (5 bases). The CDR3 spans 15 residues. Germline V gives CDR1 SGHTA, CDR2 FQGNSA. Trimming took off 5 bases at V and 3 bases at J, with 16 bases between the two ends. Here the CDR3 DNA reads TGTGCCAGCAGCAAAACACCCCCGGGGCACTATGGCTACACCTTC. Amino acids: CASSKTPPGHYGYTF.

The rearrangement links TRBV10-1 to TRBJ1-2; perhaps TRBD1 as D (5 bases). Germline V CDR1 and CDR2: WNHNN, SYGVQD (reference sequence). Trimming stripped 7 bases from V and 4 bases from J, with 16 bases between. The CDR3 consists of 14 residues. This CDR3 reads CASTSLEGSYGYTF. The CDR3 nucleotides are TGCGCCAGCACCAGCTTAGAGGGGTCCTATGGCTACACCTTC.

The gene calls are TRBV27 and TRBJ2-7; 8 bases line up with TRBD1. Germline loops: CDR1 MNHEY, CDR2 SMNVEV (reference sequence). The V gene end was trimmed by 5 bases and the J gene end by 3 bases; junction bases not matched to a gene: 6. The CDR3 runs to 14 residues. CDR3 DNA: TGTGCCAGCAGTATGGACAGGGTGGGCTACGAGCAGTACTTC. Residues: CASSMDRVGYEQYF.

The chain is built from TRBV4-1 and TRBJ2-4; D may correspond to TRBD1 or TRBD2 (5 bases each). The germline V and J ends were trimmed by 6 bases and 8 bases, with 17 bases remaining between them. The germline CDR1 and CDR2 sequences are MGHRA and YSYEKL. The CDR3 is 14 residues long. CDR3 amino acids: CASSPTGLADIQYF. In nucleotides, the CDR3 is TGCGCCAGCAGTCCAACAGGACTCGCGGACATTCAGTACTTC.

The CDR3, as DNA: TGTGCCAGCAGGATACCGGGGCTAGGGAACACTGAAGCTTTCTTT. Residues: CASRIPGLGNTEAFF. The V call is TRBV6-6, the J call TRBJ1-1; the D gene is possibly TRBD1 (5 bases). The CDR3 sequence is 15 residues long. V dropped 6 bases and J dropped 1 base, with 15 bases sitting between them. Germline V gene sequence: CDR1 MNHNY, CDR2 SVGAGI (reference sequence).

This clone was seen a single time. The chain links TRBV6-5 to TRBJ1-4, with 7 nucleotides matching TRBD1. The CDR3 is 14 amino acids. J was trimmed by 6 bases and V by 5 bases; bases with no gene match: 6. In germline, CDR1 is MNHEY, CDR2 SVGAGI. CDR3: CASSTTGNHEKLFF. The CDR3 DNA reads TGTGCCAGCAGTACGACAGGGAATCATGAAAAACTGTTTTTT.

DNA for the CDR3: TGTGCCAGCAGTGAATCCCGCGCCTACAATGAGCAGTTCTTC. The encoded protein is CASSESRAYNEQFF. This rearrangement joins TRBV6-1 to TRBJ2-1, with unresolved D. Deletions cut 2 bases from V and 2 bases from J, with 7 bases between. Germline CDR1 and CDR2: MNHNS and SASEGT. The CDR3 runs 14 residues.

The chain is built from TRBV29-1 and TRBJ2-2; possibly TRBD1 for D (6 bases). CDR1 and CDR2 (germline): SQVTM, ANQGSEA. V was cut by 5 bases and J by 3 bases, with 16 bases left in between. The CDR3 length is 15 residues. CDR3 sequence: CSVREQGTDTGELFF. CDR3 nucleotides: TGCAGCGTTCGCGAACAGGGAACGGACACCGGGGAGCTGTTTTTT.